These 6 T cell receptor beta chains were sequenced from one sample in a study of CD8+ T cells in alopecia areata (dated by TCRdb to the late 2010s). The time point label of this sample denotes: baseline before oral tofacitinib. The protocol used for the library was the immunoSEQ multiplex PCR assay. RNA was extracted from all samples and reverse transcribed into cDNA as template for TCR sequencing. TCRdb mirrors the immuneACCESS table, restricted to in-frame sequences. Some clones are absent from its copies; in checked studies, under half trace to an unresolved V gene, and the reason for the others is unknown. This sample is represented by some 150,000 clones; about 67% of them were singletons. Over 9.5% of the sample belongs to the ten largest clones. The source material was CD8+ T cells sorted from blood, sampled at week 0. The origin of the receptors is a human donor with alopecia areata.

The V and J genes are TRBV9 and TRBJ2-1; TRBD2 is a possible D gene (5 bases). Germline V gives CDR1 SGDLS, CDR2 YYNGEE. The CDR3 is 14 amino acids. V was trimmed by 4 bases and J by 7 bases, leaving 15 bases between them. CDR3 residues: CASSFTRLGNEQFF. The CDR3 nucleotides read TGTGCCAGCAGCTTCACTAGGCTTGGGAATGAGCAGTTCTTC.

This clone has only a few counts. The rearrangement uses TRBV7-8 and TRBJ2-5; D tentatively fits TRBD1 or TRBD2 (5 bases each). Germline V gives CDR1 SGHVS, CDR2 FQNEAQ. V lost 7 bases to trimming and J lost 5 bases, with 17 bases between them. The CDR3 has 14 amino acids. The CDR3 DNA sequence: TGTGCCAGCATCCAGAGGGGCCGCGGGGAGACCCAGTACTTC. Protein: CASIQRGRGETQYF.

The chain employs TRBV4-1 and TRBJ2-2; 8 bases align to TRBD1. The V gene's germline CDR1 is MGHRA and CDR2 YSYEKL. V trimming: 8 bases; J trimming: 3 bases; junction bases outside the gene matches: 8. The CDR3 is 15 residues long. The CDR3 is CASSLTGDYTGELFF. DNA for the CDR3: TGCGCCAGCTCGTTGACAGGGGACTACACCGGGGAGCTGTTTTTT.

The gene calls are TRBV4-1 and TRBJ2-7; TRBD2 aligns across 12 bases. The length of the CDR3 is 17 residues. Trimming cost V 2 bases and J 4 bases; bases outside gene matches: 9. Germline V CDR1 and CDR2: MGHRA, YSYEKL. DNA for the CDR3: TGCGCCAGCAGCCAAAAGGCTAGCGGGGGGGCCTTTTACGAGCAGTACTTC. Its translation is CASSQKASGGAFYEQYF.

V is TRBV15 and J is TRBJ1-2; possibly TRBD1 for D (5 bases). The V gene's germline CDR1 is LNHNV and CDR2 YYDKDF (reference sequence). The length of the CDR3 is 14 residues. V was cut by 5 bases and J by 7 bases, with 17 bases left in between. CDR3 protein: CATSPRSRGIGYTF. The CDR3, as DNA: TGTGCCACCAGCCCCAGGTCGCGGGGGATTGGCTACACCTTC. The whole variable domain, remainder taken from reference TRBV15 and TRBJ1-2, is DAMVIQNPRYQVTQFGKPVTLSCSQTLNHNVMYWYQQKSSQAPKLLFHYYDKDFNNEADTPDNFQSRRPNTSFCFLDIRSPGLGDTAMYLCATSPRSRGIGYTFGSGTRLTVV.

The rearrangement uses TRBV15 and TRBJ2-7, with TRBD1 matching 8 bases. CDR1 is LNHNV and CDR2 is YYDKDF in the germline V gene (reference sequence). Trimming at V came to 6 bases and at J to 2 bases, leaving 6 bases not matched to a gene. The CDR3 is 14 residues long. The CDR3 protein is CATSNPGQAYEQYF. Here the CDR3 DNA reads TGTGCCACCAGTAATCCGGGACAGGCCTACGAGCAGTACTTC.